This T cell receptor (beta chain) was observed in a study of CD8+ T cells in alopecia areata. This clone has more than one count but fewer than ten. Its antigen remains unknown. Sequencing used cDNA as its template, made by extracting RNA and reverse transcribing it. Some clones are missing from TCRdb's copy, which holds only in-frame ones; the method was immunoSEQ multiplex PCR. This sample has 150,000 to 200,000 clones; about 62% occur once, and the top ten carry 5.5% to 6%. Points from the study as a whole: Because one nonresponder was included, the link of baseline CD8+ expansion to response is considered uncertain.

Documented treatment: oral pan-JAK inhibitor, 5-10 mg twice daily. Alopecia areata patients gave lesional scalp punch biopsies and peripheral blood samples. This receptor was taken from a human donor with alopecia areata. Sequencing used CD4+ T cells sorted from blood, obtained at week 24, from a patient treated with tofacitinib.

The CDR3 loop reads CASSVAFSNYGYTF. The DNA for the CDR3 is TGTGCCAGCAGTGTTGCGTTTTCTAACTATGGCTACACCTTC. The rearrangement uses TRBV2 and TRBJ1-2; D remains ambiguous. Per germline, CDR1 SNHLY and CDR2 FYNNEI. The CDR3 is 14 residues long. Trimming shortened V by 4 bases and J by 0 bases, and 9 bases separated the two germline ends.